This is a list of T cell receptor beta chains from one sample in a study of blood T cell repertoires in COVID-19. Repertoires were generated with immunoSEQ multiplex PCR, while TCRdb's copy carries only in-frame clones and drops some. The sample holds some 110,000 clones; around four fifths are singletons and the top ten take 2% to 2.5%. Sequencing used peripheral blood. The receptors were gathered from a man aged 30-40 years with acute or convalescent COVID-19. Both conserved end residues are part of each CDR3. The D gene is left open where the match is weak. A clone size is listed for some rows: how often the clone was seen (once, few, many), or a class if it is expanded.

TRBD2,TRBV10-3,NA,TRBJ2-1,TGTGCCATCAGTGAAAATAGCGGGGGCAACTACAATGAGCAGTTCTTC,CAISENSGGNYNEQFF
TRBD2,TRBV5-1,few,TRBJ2-5,TGCGCCAGCAGCTCCGGACTAGCGGATCAAGAGACCCAGTACTTC,CASSSGLADQETQYF
NA,TRBV3-1/TRBV3-2,few,TRBJ1-1,TGTGCCAGCAGCTCTGGCAGGGTTTCTGAAGCTTTCTTT,CASSSGRVSEAFF
NA,TRBV4-1,few,TRBJ1-2,TGCGCCAGCAGCCAAGCAGCGGGCGACGGATCATATGGCTACACCTTC,CASSQAAGDGSYGYTF
TRBD1,TRBV2,NA,TRBJ2-5,TGTGCCAGCAGCGGAGGGACAGGGGGCGTACTTCAAGAGACCCAGTACTTC,CASSGGTGGVLQETQYF
NA,TRBV6-5,many,TRBJ1-2,TGTGCCAGCAGTTACAGGGGAATAGGGTATGGCTACACCTTC,CASSYRGIGYGYTF
NA,TRBV20-1,once,TRBJ1-2,TGCAGTGCGGGGGCCGCCTATGGCTACACCTTC,CSAGAAYGYTF
NA,TRBV25-1,few,TRBJ1-1,TGTGCCAGCGGTACAAGAACTGAAGCTTTCTTT,CASGTRTEAFF
TRBD2,TRBV11-2,NA,TRBJ2-1,TGTGCCAGCAGCTTAGGCCTTGGCGGGGGGTTTGAGCAGTTCTTC,CASSLGLGGGFEQFF
NA,TRBV18,NA,TRBJ1-3,TGTGCCAGCTCACCCCCGACAGGACCATTCTCTGGAAACACCATATATTTT,CASSPPTGPFSGNTIYF
NA,TRBV6-2/TRBV6-3,NA,TRBJ1-2,TGTGCCAGCAGTTACTCAGGGGCGGATGGCTACACCTTC,CASSYSGADGYTF
TRBD2,TRBV19,NA,TRBJ2-1,TGTGCCAGTACCCCCCAGGGACTAACAAACAATGAGCAGTTCTTC,CASTPQGLTNNEQFF
TRBD1,TRBV18,NA,TRBJ1-5,TGTGCCAGCTCAGCGACAGGGGGTCTCAATCAGCCCCAGCATTTT,CASSATGGLNQPQHF
NA,TRBV27,NA,TRBJ1-5,TGTGCCAGCAGTTTAAAGACAGCTAATCAGCCCCAGCATTTT,CASSLKTANQPQHF
TRBD2,TRBV2,NA,TRBJ2-1,TGTGCCAGCAGTGTAGCGGGAGGGCCTCGCTACAATGAGCAGTTCTTC,CASSVAGGPRYNEQFF
TRBD1,TRBV5-4,NA,TRBJ2-3,TGTGCCAGCAGCTCCGGGGACAGAAGCACAGATACGCAGTATTTT,CASSSGDRSTDTQYF
NA,TRBV30,NA,TRBJ2-5,TGTGCCTGGAGTGCAGGGGAAACAGGATTGGGCTGGGGGACCCAGTACTTC,CAWSAGETGLGWGTQYF
NA,TRBV7-9,NA,TRBJ2-2,TGTGCCAGCAGCCATGCCGCCCTCTTACGGGGGGCCTGGGACGGGGAGCTGTTTTTT,CASSHAALLRGAWDGELFF
TRBD1,TRBV4-3,NA,TRBJ1-4,TGCGCCAGCAGCCTACGACAGGGAGCAACTAATGAAAAACTGTTTTTT,CASSLRQGATNEKLFF
TRBD1,TRBV5-1,NA,TRBJ2-5,TGCGCCAGCAGCTTGGTCGGGACAGGGGGCGGGGAGACCCAGTACTTC,CASSLVGTGGGETQYF
TRBD1,TRBV5-1,NA,TRBJ2-7,TGCGCCAGCAGCCCAGGACAGGGTCTTCGGGGCGAGCAGTACTTC,CASSPGQGLRGEQYF
NA,TRBV12-5,NA,TRBJ1-5,TGTGCTAGTGCTACTGCGGGGGTGGATATTCAGCCCCAGCATTTT,CASATAGVDIQPQHF
NA,TRBV7-8,NA,TRBJ1-4,TGTGCCAGCAGCTTAGGGGCAATTAATGAAAAACTGTTTTTT,CASSLGAINEKLFF
NA,TRBV27,NA,TRBJ1-2,TGTGCCAGCAGCCGCGTGGCGGCCAAGTATGGCTACACCTTC,CASSRVAAKYGYTF
NA,TRBV6-4,once,TRBJ2-3,TGTGCCAGCAGTGACTCGCCAGCGAGCACAGATACGCAGTATTTT,CASSDSPASTDTQYF
NA,TRBV19,NA,TRBJ1-1,TGTGCCAGTAGACCCAGGGGTTTTATGACTGAAGCTTTCTTT,CASRPRGFMTEAFF
NA,TRBV27,NA,TRBJ1-4,TGTGCCAGCAGTTTTCTGCCGGAGGAAAAACTGTTTTTT,CASSFLPEEKLFF
NA,TRBV27,once,TRBJ1-2,TGTGCCAGCAGTTTTCGAGTGACAGCTAACTATGGCTACACCTTC,CASSFRVTANYGYTF
TRBD2,TRBV7-9,NA,TRBJ2-3,TGTGCCAGCAGCTTAGGACTAGCCGATAAGCAGTATTTT,CASSLGLADKQYF
NA,TRBV6-2/TRBV6-3,NA,TRBJ1-4,TGTGCCAGCAGTTACTCCCGACTGCCTGAAAAACTGTTTTTT,CASSYSRLPEKLFF
NA,TRBV10-3,NA,TRBJ2-5,TGTGCCATCAGTGAGATGGGAGTTGGTGAGACCCAGTACTTC,CAISEMGVGETQYF
TRBD1,TRBV7-9,NA,TRBJ1-4,TGTGCCAGCAGCTCTGTCACAGGGGGCGGGATAACTAATGAAAAACTGTTTTTT,CASSSVTGGGITNEKLFF
NA,TRBV12-3/TRBV12-4,NA,TRBJ2-7,TGTGCCAGCAGTTTAACCACTGAAGACGAGCAGTACTTC,CASSLTTEDEQYF
TRBD1,TRBV7-9,NA,TRBJ1-4,TGTGCCAGCAGCCGGACAGGAACTAATGAAAAACTGTTTTTT,CASSRTGTNEKLFF
NA,TRBV6-1,NA,TRBJ2-3,TGTGCCAGCAGTGAGACTCGGTTTAGCACAGATACGCAGTATTTT,CASSETRFSTDTQYF
NA,TRBV5-5,NA,TRBJ2-2,TGTGCCAGCAGCTTGTCGGGTAGCACCGGGGAGCTGTTTTTT,CASSLSGSTGELFF
TRBD1,TRBV5-1,few,TRBJ1-1,TGCGCCAGCAGCTTAGCCGGACAGGGATCGAACACTGAAGCTTTCTTT,CASSLAGQGSNTEAFF
TRBD2,TRBV5-6,once,TRBJ2-2,TGTGCCAGCAGCCGGCCCAGCGGGGGGGCCGGGGAGCTGTTTTTT,CASSRPSGGAGELFF
TRBD1,TRBV6-5,NA,TRBJ1-2,TGTGCCAGCAGTCCTCGGGGACAGCTCTATGGCTACACCTTC,CASSPRGQLYGYTF
NA,TRBV29-1,NA,TRBJ2-7,TGCAGCGTTGACGACGGGGGAAGAAGCTCCTACGAGCAGTACTTC,CSVDDGGRSSYEQYF
NA,TRBV3-1/TRBV3-2,NA,TRBJ1-1,TGTGCCAGCAGCCAAGAGGACAGGAACACTGAAGCTTTCTTT,CASSQEDRNTEAFF
NA,TRBV18,NA,TRBJ2-2,TGTGCCAGCTCATCGGAGGTCGGGGAGCTGTTTTTT,CASSSEVGELFF
NA,TRBV5-1,NA,TRBJ2-3,TGCGCCAGCAGCCTCAATGGGGGGAGCACAGATACGCAGTATTTT,CASSLNGGSTDTQYF
NA,TRBV2,NA,TRBJ2-2,TGTGCCAGCAGTGGTTCACTAGGCGGGATCGGCACCGGGGAGCTGTTTTTT,CASSGSLGGIGTGELFF
NA,TRBV6-1,NA,TRBJ2-4,TGTGCCAGCAGTGGGGGGGACTTGTCCCTCGTCTTAGCCAAAAACATTCAGTACTTC,CASSGGDLSLVLAKNIQYF
TRBD1,TRBV5-1,NA,TRBJ1-1,TGCGCCAGCAGCTCGAAAGAACAGAGGGACAGGACGCAAGGTCTGGAAGCTTTCTTT,CASSSKEQRDRTQGLEAFF
TRBD1,TRBV19,NA,TRBJ1-1,TGTGCCAGTACTGGGACAGGTCAAGGAGCAGGGGCTGAAGCTTTCTTT,CASTGTGQGAGAEAFF
TRBD2,TRBV11-2,NA,TRBJ2-1,TGTGCCAGCAGCCTGACGGGACTAGCGGGGGCCAATGAGCAGTTCTTC,CASSLTGLAGANEQFF